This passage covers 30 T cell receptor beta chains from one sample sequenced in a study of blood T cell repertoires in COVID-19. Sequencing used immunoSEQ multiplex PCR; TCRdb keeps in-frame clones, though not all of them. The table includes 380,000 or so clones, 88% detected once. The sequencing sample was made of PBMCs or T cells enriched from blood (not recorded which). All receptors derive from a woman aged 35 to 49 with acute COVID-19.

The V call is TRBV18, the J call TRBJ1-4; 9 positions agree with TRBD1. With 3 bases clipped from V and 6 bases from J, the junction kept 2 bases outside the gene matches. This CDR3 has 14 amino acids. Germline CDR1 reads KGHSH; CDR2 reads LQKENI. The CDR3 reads CASSPGQGYEKLFF. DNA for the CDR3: TGTGCCAGCTCACCGGGACAGGGATATGAAAAACTGTTTTTT.

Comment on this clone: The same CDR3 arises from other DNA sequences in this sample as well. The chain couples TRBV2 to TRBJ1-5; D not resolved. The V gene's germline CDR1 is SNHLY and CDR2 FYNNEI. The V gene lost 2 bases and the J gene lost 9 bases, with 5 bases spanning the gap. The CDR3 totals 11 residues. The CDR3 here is CASSERGPQHF. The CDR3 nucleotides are TGTGCCAGCAGTGAACGGGGGCCCCAGCATTTT. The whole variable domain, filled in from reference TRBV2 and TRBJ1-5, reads EPEVTQTPSHQVTQMGQEVILRCVPISNHLYFYWYRQILGQKVEFLVSFYNNEISEKSEIFDDQFSVERPDGSNFTLKIRSTKLEDSAMYFCASSERGPQHFGDGTRLSIL.

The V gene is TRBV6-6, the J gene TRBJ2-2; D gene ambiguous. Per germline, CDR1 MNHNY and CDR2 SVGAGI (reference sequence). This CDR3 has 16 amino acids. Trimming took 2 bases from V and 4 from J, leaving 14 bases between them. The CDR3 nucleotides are TGTGCCAGCAGTTACCCCGCGACACCCGGCACCGGGGAGCTGTTTTTT. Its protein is CASSYPATPGTGELFF.

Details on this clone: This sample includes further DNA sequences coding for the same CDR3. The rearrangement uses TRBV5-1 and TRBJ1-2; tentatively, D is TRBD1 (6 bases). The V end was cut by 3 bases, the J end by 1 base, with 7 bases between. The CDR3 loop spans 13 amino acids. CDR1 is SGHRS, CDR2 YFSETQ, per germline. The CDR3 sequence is CASSSDSNYGYTF. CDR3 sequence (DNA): TGCGCCAGCAGCTCGGACAGTAACTATGGCTACACCTTC.

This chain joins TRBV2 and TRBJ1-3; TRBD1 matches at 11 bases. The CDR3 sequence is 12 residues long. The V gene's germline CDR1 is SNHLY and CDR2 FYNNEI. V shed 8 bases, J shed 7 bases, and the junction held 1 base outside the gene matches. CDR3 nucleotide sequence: TGTGCCAGCCGGGACAGGGGGAACACCATATATTTT. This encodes CASRDRGNTIYF.

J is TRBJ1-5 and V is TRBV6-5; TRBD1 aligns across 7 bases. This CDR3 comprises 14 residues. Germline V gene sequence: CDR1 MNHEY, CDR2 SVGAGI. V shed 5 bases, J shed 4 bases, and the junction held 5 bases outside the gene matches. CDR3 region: CASSTGEGNQPQHF. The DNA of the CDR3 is TGTGCCAGCAGTACAGGGGAAGGGAATCAGCCCCAGCATTTT.

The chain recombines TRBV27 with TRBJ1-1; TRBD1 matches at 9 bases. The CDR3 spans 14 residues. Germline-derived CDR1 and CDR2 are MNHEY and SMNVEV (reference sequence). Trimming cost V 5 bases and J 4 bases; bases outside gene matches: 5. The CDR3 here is CASSPGQGPTEAFF. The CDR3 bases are TGTGCCAGCAGTCCCGGACAGGGGCCCACTGAAGCTTTCTTT.

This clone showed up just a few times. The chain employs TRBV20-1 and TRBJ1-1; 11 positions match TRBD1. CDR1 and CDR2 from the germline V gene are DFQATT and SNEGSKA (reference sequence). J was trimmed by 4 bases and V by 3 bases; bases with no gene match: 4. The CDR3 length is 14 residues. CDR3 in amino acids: CSASGGQGGTEAFF. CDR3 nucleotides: TGCAGTGCTAGTGGGGGACAGGGGGGCACTGAAGCTTTCTTT.

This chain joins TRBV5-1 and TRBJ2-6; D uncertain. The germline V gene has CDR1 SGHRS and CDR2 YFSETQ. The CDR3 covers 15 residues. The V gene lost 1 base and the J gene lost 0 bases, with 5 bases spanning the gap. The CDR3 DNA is TGCGCCAGCAGCTTGTCGAGCTCTGGGGCCAACGTCCTGACTTTC. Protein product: CASSLSSSGANVLTF.

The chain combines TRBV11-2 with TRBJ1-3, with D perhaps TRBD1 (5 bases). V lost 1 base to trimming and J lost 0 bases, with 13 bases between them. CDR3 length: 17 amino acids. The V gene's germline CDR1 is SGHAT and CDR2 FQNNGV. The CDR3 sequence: CASSLVPTDYSGNTIYF. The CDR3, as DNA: TGTGCCAGCAGCTTAGTTCCGACAGATTACTCTGGAAACACCATATATTTT.

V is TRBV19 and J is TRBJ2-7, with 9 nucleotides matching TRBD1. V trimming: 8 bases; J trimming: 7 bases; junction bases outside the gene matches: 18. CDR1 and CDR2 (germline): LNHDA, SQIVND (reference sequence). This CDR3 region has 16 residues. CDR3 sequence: CASERTGGDPYEEQYF. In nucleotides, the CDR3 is TGTGCCAGTGAGAGAACAGGGGGCGACCCGTACGAGGAGCAGTACTTC.

As DNA, the CDR3 is TGTGCCAGCAGCATGCGTGACTGGCGGGGGCCCGCGGGCACCGGGGAGCTGTTTTTT. Translated, it gives CASSMRDWRGPAGTGELFF. This sequence joins TRBV3-1 (or the pseudogene TRBV3-2) and TRBJ2-2, with TRBD2 as a possible D gene (7 bases). The CDR3 is 19 amino acids. V gave up 5 bases and J gave up 4 bases, with 26 bases separating them. Germline CDR1 LGHDT, CDR2 YNNKEL (reference sequence).

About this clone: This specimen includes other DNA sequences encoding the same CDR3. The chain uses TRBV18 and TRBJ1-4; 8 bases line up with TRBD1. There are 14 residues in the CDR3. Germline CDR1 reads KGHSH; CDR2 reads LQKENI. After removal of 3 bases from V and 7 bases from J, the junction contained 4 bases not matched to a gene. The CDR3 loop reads CASSPQGAGEKLFF. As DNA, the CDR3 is TGTGCCAGCTCACCTCAGGGGGCGGGTGAAAAACTGTTTTTT.

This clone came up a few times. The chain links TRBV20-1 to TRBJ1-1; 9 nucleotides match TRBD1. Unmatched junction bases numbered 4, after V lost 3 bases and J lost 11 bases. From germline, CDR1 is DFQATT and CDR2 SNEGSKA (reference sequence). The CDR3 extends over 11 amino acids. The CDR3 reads CSARGQGAAFF. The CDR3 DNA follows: TGCAGTGCTAGGGGACAGGGAGCGGCTTTCTTT.

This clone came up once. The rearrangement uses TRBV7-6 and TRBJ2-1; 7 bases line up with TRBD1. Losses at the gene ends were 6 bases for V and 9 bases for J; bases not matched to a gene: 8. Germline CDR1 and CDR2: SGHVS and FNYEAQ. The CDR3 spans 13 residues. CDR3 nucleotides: TGTGCCAGCAGTTCCGACAGGGCAGGTGAGCAGTTCTTC. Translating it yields CASSSDRAGEQFF.

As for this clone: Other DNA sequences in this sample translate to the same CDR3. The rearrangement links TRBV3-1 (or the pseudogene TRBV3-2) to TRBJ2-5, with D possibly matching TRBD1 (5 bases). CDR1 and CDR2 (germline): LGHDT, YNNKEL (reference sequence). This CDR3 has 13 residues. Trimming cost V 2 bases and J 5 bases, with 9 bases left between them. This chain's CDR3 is CASSQRGSETQYF. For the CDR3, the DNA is TGTGCCAGCAGCCAAAGGGGATCTGAGACCCAGTACTTC.

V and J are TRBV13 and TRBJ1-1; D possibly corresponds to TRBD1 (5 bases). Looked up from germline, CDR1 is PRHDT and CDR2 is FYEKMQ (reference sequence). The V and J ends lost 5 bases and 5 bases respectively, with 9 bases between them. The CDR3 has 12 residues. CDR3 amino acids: CASSTDRTEAFF. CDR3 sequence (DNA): TGTGCCAGCAGCACAGACAGAACTGAAGCTTTCTTT.

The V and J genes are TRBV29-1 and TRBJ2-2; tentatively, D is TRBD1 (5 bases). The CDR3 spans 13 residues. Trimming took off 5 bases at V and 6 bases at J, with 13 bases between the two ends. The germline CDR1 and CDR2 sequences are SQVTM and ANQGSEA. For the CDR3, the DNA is TGCAGCGTTTCCACAGGTCGGGCCGGGGAGCTGTTTTTT. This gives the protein CSVSTGRAGELFF.

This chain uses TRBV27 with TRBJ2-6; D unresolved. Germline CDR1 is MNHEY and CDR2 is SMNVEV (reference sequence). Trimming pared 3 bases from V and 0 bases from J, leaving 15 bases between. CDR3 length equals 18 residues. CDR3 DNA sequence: TGTGCCAGCAGTTTCGGAAGCAGGTACAGCTCTGGGGCCAACGTCCTGACTTTC. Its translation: CASSFGSRYSSGANVLTF.

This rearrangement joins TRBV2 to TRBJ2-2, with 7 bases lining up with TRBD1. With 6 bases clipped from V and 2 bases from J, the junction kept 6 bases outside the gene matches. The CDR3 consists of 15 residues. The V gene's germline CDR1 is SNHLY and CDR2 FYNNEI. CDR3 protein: CASRAGTENTGELFF. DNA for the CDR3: TGTGCCAGCAGGGCCGGGACAGAAAACACCGGGGAGCTGTTTTTT.

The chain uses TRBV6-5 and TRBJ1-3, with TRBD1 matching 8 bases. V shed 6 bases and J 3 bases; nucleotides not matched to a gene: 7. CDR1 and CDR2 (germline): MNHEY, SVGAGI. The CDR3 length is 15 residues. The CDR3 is CASSPDREIGNTIYF. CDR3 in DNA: TGTGCCAGCAGCCCGGACAGGGAGATTGGAAACACCATATATTTT.

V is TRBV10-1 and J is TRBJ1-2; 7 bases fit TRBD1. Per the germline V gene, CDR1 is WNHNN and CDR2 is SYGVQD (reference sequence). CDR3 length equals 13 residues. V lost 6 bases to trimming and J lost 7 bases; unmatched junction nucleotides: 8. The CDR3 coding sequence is TGCGCCAGCAGCGATGGACAGGATGGTGGCTACACCTTC. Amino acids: CASSDGQDGGYTF.

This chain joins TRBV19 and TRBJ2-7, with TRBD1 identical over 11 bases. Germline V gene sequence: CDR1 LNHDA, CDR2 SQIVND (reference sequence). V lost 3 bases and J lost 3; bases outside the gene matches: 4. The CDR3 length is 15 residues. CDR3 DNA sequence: TGTGCCAGTAGTATTACCGGGACAGGGGGCTACGAGCAGTACTTC. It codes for CASSITGTGGYEQYF.

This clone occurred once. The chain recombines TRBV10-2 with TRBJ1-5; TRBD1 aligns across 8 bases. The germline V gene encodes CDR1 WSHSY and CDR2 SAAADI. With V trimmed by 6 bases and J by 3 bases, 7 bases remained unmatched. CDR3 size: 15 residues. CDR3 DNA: TGCGCCAGCAGGCTTGGACAGGGCCCCAATCAGCCCCAGCATTTT. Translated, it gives CASRLGQGPNQPQHF.

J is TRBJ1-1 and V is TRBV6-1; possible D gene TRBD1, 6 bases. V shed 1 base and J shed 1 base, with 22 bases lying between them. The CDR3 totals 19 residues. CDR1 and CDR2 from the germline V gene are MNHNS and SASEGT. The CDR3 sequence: CASSEGFGQLMSKNTEAFF. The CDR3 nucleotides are TGTGCCAGCAGTGAAGGCTTCGGACAGCTCATGAGTAAGAACACTGAAGCTTTCTTT.

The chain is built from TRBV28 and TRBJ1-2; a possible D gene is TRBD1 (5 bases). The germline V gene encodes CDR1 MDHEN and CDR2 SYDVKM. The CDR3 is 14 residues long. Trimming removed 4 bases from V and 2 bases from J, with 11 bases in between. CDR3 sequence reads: CASSSGLTNYGYTF. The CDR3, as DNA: TGTGCCAGCAGTTCGGGACTGACCAACTATGGCTACACCTTC.

The CDR3 coding sequence is TGCGCCAGCAGCTTGGAATCAGTGTATACAGGTGATACTAACTATGGCTACACCTTC. Its translation: CASSLESVYTGDTNYGYTF. The rearrangement joins TRBV5-1 to TRBJ1-2; maybe TRBD1 (5 bases). From germline, CDR1 is SGHRS and CDR2 YFSETQ. The CDR3 runs 19 residues. Trimming took 0 bases from V and 0 from J, leaving 21 bases between them.

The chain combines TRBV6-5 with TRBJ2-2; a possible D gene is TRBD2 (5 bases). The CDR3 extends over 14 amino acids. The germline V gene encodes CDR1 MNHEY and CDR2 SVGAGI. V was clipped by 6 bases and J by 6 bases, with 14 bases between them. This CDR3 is CASRRFAEAGELFF. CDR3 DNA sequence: TGTGCCAGCAGACGTTTCGCGGAGGCCGGGGAGCTGTTTTTT.

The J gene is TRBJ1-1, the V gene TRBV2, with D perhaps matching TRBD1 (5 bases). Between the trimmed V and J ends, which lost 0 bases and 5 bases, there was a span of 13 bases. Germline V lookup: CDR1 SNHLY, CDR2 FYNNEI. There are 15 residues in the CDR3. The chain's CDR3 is CASSEALGGGTEAFF. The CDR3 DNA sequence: TGTGCCAGCAGTGAAGCGCTTGGCGGGGGGACTGAAGCTTTCTTT.

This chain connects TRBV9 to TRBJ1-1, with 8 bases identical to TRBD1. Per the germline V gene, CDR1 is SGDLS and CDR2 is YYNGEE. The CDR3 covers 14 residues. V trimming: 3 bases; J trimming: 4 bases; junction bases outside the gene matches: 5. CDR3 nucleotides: TGTGCCAGCAGCGCCTGGACAGGGACCACTGAAGCTTTCTTT. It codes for CASSAWTGTTEAFF. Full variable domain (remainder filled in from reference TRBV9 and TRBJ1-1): DSGVTQTPKHLITATGQRVTLRCSPRSGDLSVYWYQQSLDQGLQFLIQYYNGEERAKGNILERFSAQQFPDLHSELNLSSLELGDSALYFCASSAWTGTTEAFFGQGTRLTVV.